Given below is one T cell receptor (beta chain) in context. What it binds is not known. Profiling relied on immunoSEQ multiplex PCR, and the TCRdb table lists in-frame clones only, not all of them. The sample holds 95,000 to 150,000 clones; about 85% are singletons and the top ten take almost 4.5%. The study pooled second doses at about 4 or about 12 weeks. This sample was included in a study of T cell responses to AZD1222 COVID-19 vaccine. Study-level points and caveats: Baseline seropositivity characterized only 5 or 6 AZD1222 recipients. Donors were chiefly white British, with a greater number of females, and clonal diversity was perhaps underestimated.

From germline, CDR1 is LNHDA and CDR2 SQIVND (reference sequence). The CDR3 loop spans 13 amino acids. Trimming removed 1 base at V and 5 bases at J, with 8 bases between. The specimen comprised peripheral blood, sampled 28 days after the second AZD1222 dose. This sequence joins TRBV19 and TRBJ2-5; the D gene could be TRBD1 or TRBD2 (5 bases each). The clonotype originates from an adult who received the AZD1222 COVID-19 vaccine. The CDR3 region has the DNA TGTGCCAGTAGTATAGGGGGGTTTGAGACCCAGTACTTC. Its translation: CASSIGGFETQYF.